The clone carrying this TCR beta chain has a handful of counts. The sample originates from a study of blood T cell repertoires in COVID-19. Study in general: From the United States, Italy and Spain came samples of acute and convalescent COVID-19. The cDNA or gDNA used as material had been derived from T cells, B-cell-depleted T cells, or PBMCs.

Source study methods: Reference gene primer amplification gave estimated nucleated cell counts. The protocol was immunoSEQ multiplex PCR, while the TCRdb copy is restricted to in-frame clones and leaves out a portion. V, J and clone size reflect that table, while D and trimming were determined from the DNA. The sample has roughly 250,000 clones, 82% seen once. Sequencing was done on a sample of peripheral blood. This sequence was found in a woman older than 75 with active or convalescent COVID-19.

Here the CDR3 reads CATSVRGEKLFF. In nucleotides, the CDR3 is TGTGCCACCAGTGTCAGGGGTGAAAAACTGTTTTTT. The J gene is TRBJ1-4, the V gene TRBV24-1, with D possibly TRBD1 on 6 matching bases. Germline-derived CDR1 and CDR2 are KGHDR and SFDVKD. CDR3 length: 12 residues. Trimming stripped 5 bases from V and 7 bases from J, with 7 bases between.